This TCR beta chain was captured in a study of blood T cell repertoires in COVID-19. Here immunoSEQ multiplex PCR was the method, and the copy in TCRdb shows in-frame clones only, minus some. The sample carries under 100,000 clones, around four fifths recorded once. Per the germline V gene, CDR1 is MNHEY and CDR2 is SMNVEV (reference sequence). The V end lost 3 bases, the J end lost 3 bases, and 11 bases lay between the germline ends. The CDR3 contains 14 residues. The clonotype was recovered from a woman in her fifties or sixties with acute or convalescent COVID-19. The sequencing input was peripheral blood. This chain uses TRBV27 with TRBJ1-1; D is possibly TRBD1 (5 bases). CDR3 nucleotides: TGTGCCAGCAGTTTTACCGGACACGACACTGAAGCTTTCTTT. Translated, it gives CASSFTGHDTEAFF.